This TCR beta chain was captured by sequencing in a study of cytomegalovirus exposure and HLA in healthy donors. Whole-study findings and limits: It emerged from a later analysis that several of the most significant clusters appeared to be linked to common viral pathogens. A classifier reportedly called cytomegalovirus status with high sensitivity and specificity. Whilst most TCR sequences proved rare, a subset of public TCRs occurred across many donors.

The donors, nominally healthy at sampling, likely had unrecorded immune exposures. Germline values: CDR1 WNHNN, CDR2 SYGVQD (reference sequence). The V and J ends lost 2 bases and 3 bases, in that order; junction bases with no gene match: 4. There are 15 residues in the CDR3. PCR primers comprised 60 Vbeta and 13 Jbeta primers. Clones were read by immunoSEQ multiplex PCR, and TCRdb kept only the in-frame ones, dropping some. The table records roughly 100,000 clones, 50% to 80% of them present only once. Points on this clone: Its antigen is undetermined.

The sequenced sample was PBMCs. This chain uses TRBV10-1 with TRBJ2-1; 7 bases match TRBD2. The TCR was taken from a man aged 55 to 70 in good health and CMV-seronegative. CDR3 protein: CASSEVGTNYNEQFF. In DNA form, the CDR3 reads TGCGCCAGCAGTGAGGTAGGGACTAACTACAATGAGCAGTTCTTC.